These 13 T cell receptor beta chains came from one sample sequenced in a study of blood T cells in healthy people across ages. Next came a second PCR, run for about 6 to 12 cycles, which used a sample-barcoded 5' primer along with a J-beta primer mix. TCRdb passed the 5' RACE reads through MiXCR, listing each CDR3 protein once. Of 700,000 to 800,000 distinct CDR3 sequences listed, roughly 44% are singletons. The sample taken for sequencing was blood. These receptors were obtained from a woman aged 55-69 years in good health.

This rearrangement joins TRBV12-3 or TRBV12-4 to TRBJ2-3; tentatively, D is TRBD2 (7 bases). V was cut by 7 bases and J by 3 bases, with 20 bases left in between. This CDR3 region has 16 residues. CDR3 nucleotide sequence: TGTGCCAGCACCACAGGACTAGGAGGGGGAACAGATACGCAGTATTTT. Translated, it gives CASTTGLGGGTDTQYF.

DNA for the CDR3: TGTGCCAGCAGCTTAGGTCCGGGACTAGCGGGAGGTTGGAAGGTCGAGCAGTACTTC. Protein: CASSLGPGLAGGWKVEQYF. The chain has TRBV7-6 and TRBJ2-7; 15 positions agree with TRBD2. This CDR3 region has 19 residues. CDR1 and CDR2 from the germline V gene are SGHVS and FNYEAQ. The ends lost 1 base at V and 6 bases at J; junction bases unmatched: 13.

This clonotype was found a few times. The rearrangement joins TRBV15 to TRBJ2-1; D is unresolved. Trimming removed 8 bases from V and 4 bases from J, with 9 bases in between. The CDR3 runs 12 residues. CDR1 and CDR2 (germline): LNHNV, YYDKDF (reference sequence). CDR3 in DNA: TGTGCCACCTCTAGGAATTACAATGAGCAGTTCTTC. Protein sequence: CATSRNYNEQFF. The full variable domain, with the rest looked up from reference TRBV15 and TRBJ2-1, is DAMVIQNPRYQVTQFGKPVTLSCSQTLNHNVMYWYQQKSSQAPKLLFHYYDKDFNNEADTPDNFQSRRPNTSFCFLDIRSPGLGDTAMYLCATSRNYNEQFFGPGTRLTVL.

This clonotype appeared many times. CDR3 residues: CASGTDTQYF. The CDR3 region has the DNA TGTGCCAGCGGCACAGATACGCAGTATTTT. V gene TRBV9 combines with J gene TRBJ2-3; D gene ambiguous. The CDR3 totals 10 residues. V shed 7 bases and J shed 1 base, with 1 base lying between them. CDR1 and CDR2 from the germline V gene are SGDLS and YYNGEE.

This clonotype was recorded a few times. V gene TRBV6-5 combines with J gene TRBJ2-6; D is perhaps TRBD1 (6 bases). This CDR3 spans 15 amino acids. The germline V gene encodes CDR1 MNHEY and CDR2 SVGAGI. V lost 6 bases to trimming and J lost 2 bases, with 11 bases between them. DNA of the CDR3: TGTGCCAGCAGCCTTGACAGGCCTGGGGCCAACGTCCTGACTTTC. Its protein is CASSLDRPGANVLTF.

The chain joins TRBV20-1 to TRBJ2-7; D perhaps matches TRBD2 (6 bases). V gave up 0 bases and J gave up 5 bases, with 17 bases separating them. CDR1 and CDR2 from the germline V gene are DFQATT and SNEGSKA (reference sequence). This CDR3 has 15 amino acids. CDR3 loop: CSARDFSGVGDEQYF. The DNA for the CDR3 is TGCAGTGCTAGAGACTTTAGCGGAGTAGGGGACGAGCAGTACTTC.

The rearrangement links TRBV7-3 to TRBJ2-2; 7 bases fit TRBD2. Unmatched junction bases numbered 3, after V lost 1 base and J lost 1 base. Germline V gives CDR1 SGHTA, CDR2 FQGTGA. There are 16 residues in the CDR3. In DNA form, the CDR3 reads TGTGCCAGCAGCTTAAATCCTAGCGGGAACACCGGGGAGCTGTTTTTT. It yields the protein CASSLNPSGNTGELFF.

Notes on this clonotype: One end of the junction varies from germline; a read error may be responsible. The chain has TRBV12-3 or TRBV12-4 and TRBJ1-6; D is unclear. The CDR3 length is 12 residues. This CDR3 is CASSLGDSPPHF. CDR3 bases: TGTGCCAGCAGTTTAGGAGACTCACCCCCCCACTTT.

This clonotype was seen ten or more times. This chain links TRBV7-7 with TRBJ2-5; a possible D gene is TRBD1 (6 bases). Germline CDR1 SSHAT, CDR2 FNYEAQ (reference sequence). Deletions cut 0 bases from V and 1 base from J, with 9 bases between. The CDR3 runs 15 residues. The CDR3 nucleotides are TGTGCCAGCAGCTTAGCGCAAGGGGGCCAAGAGACCCAGTACTTC. It yields the protein CASSLAQGGQETQYF. The whole variable domain, remainder taken from reference TRBV7-7 and TRBJ2-5, is GAGVSQSPRYKVTKRGQDVTLRCDPISSHATLYWYQQALGQGPEFLTYFNYEAQPDKSGLPSDRFSAERPEGSISTLTIQRTEQRDSAMYRCASSLAQGGQETQYFGPGTRLLVL.

A few counts support this clonotype. The CDR3 spells CASSQEPGITNYGYTF. The CDR3 DNA reads as TGTGCCAGCAGCCAAGAACCAGGGATCACTAACTATGGCTACACCTTC. The chain is built from TRBV3-1 and TRBJ1-2; TRBD1 is a possible D gene (5 bases). Trimming stripped 0 bases from V and 0 bases from J, with 11 bases between. The CDR3 has 16 amino acids. The germline gives CDR1 LGHDT, CDR2 YNNKEL (reference sequence).

This rearrangement joins TRBV27 to TRBJ1-6; the D is unclear. V was shortened by 2 bases and J by 9 bases, with 5 bases between the two germline ends. This CDR3 region has 12 residues. CDR1 and CDR2 (germline): MNHEY, SMNVEV (reference sequence). CDR3 sequence reads: CASSLRASPLHF. CDR3 DNA sequence: TGTGCCAGCAGTTTAAGGGCTTCACCCCTCCACTTT.

The chain couples TRBV11-2 to TRBJ2-5; possible D gene TRBD1, 5 bases. The V gene lost 0 bases and the J gene lost 5 bases, with 13 bases spanning the gap. The CDR3 extends over 15 amino acids. CDR1 SGHAT and CDR2 FQNNGV come from the germline V gene. The CDR3 sequence is CASSLEAPGFETQYF. The CDR3 region has the DNA TGTGCCAGCAGCTTAGAAGCGCCAGGGTTTGAGACCCAGTACTTC.

The CDR3 here is CATSRGQSGGGSYNEQFF. As DNA, the CDR3 is TGTGCCACCAGCAGAGGACAAAGCGGGGGAGGGTCCTACAATGAGCAGTTCTTC. The chain uses TRBV15 and TRBJ2-1, with 8 bases identical to TRBD2. The CDR3 is 18 amino acids. CDR1 is LNHNV and CDR2 is YYDKDF in the germline V gene (reference sequence). The V and J ends lost 1 base and 1 base, in that order; junction bases with no gene match: 9.